A selection of T cell receptor beta chains follows, all from one sample in a study of graft-versus-host responses after intestinal transplantation. Their antigen targets remain unknown. TCRdb keeps only in-frame clones here, not all; method: immunoSEQ multiplex PCR. The sample holds 80,000 to 100,000 clones, 75% to 95% seen once. The sample was unstimulated CD4+ T cells sorted from spleen or lymph node cells, taken before transplant. The source is a human donor who was the organ donor for an intestinal transplant. CDR3s include the opening cysteine and the closing phenylalanine or tryptophan. D genes are given only for firm matches. Where a row states a size, it is once, few, many or the class of an expanded clone; other rows omit it.

>NA|TRBV4-3|TRBD1|TRBJ1-1
CASSQESFARGATEAFF
TGCGCCAGCAGCCAAGAGAGTTTCGCCAGGGGGGCCACTGAAGCTTTCTTT
>NA|TRBV28|NA|TRBJ2-5
CASSSGGEEEETQYF
TGTGCCAGCAGCTCGGGGGGCGAGGAGGAAGAGACCCAGTACTTC
>once|TRBV6-5|TRBD1|TRBJ2-2
CASSSLRGRVSGELFF
TGTGCCAGCAGTTCCCTCAGGGGGCGCGTAAGCGGGGAGCTGTTTTTT
>NA|TRBV18|TRBD1|TRBJ1-4
CASSATGANEKLFF
TGTGCCAGCTCAGCGACAGGGGCAAATGAAAAACTGTTTTTT
>NA|TRBV9|NA|TRBJ1-2
CASSPTDNYGYTF
TGTGCCAGCAGCCCGACAGATAACTATGGCTACACCTTC
>NA|TRBV7-3|TRBD2|TRBJ2-1
CASSGRTSGGNEQFF
TGTGCCAGCAGCGGTCGGACTAGCGGGGGAAATGAGCAGTTCTTC
>NA|TRBV30|TRBD1|TRBJ1-2
CAWNFQGGFGYTF
TGTGCCTGGAACTTCCAAGGGGGCTTTGGCTACACCTTC
>NA|TRBV19|NA|TRBJ1-4
CASSIDRGGNEKLFF
TGTGCCAGTAGTATAGATCGAGGTGGCAACGAAAAACTGTTTTTT
>NA|TRBV4-1|NA|TRBJ2-2
CASSRLESNTGELFF
TGCGCCAGCAGCCGGCTGGAGTCGAACACCGGGGAGCTGTTTTTT
>NA|TRBV5-6|NA|TRBJ2-7
CASSFPGSHEQYF
TGTGCCAGCAGCTTTCCAGGGTCCCACGAGCAGTACTTC
>few|TRBV4-3|NA|TRBJ1-2
CASSQEMIPGFGYTF
TGCGCCAGCAGCCAAGAAATGATACCGGGGTTCGGCTACACCTTC
>NA|TRBV4-1|NA|TRBJ1-1
CASSQVGGTTEAFF
TGCGCCAGCAGCCAAGTCGGGGGGACCACTGAAGCTTTCTTT
>NA|TRBV28|TRBD1|TRBJ2-7
CASSFAGTGGAGQYF
TGTGCCAGCAGTTTTGCGGGGACAGGGGGCGCGGGGCAGTACTTC
>NA|TRBV4-3|NA|TRBJ2-1
CASSFRGIPNEQFF
TGCGCCAGCAGCTTTCGGGGAATCCCCAATGAGCAGTTCTTC
>NA|TRBV30|NA|TRBJ1-5
CAWSGSRSNQPQHF
TGTGCCTGGAGTGGCTCTCGGTCGAATCAGCCCCAGCATTTT
>NA|TRBV4-1|TRBD1|TRBJ1-1
CASSQVGRGRGTEAFF
TGCGCCAGCAGCCAAGTGGGCAGGGGGCGAGGCACTGAAGCTTTCTTT
>NA|TRBV6-5|NA|TRBJ1-5
CVAGGGNSNQPQHF
TGTGTCGCGGGAGGGGGTAATAGCAATCAGCCCCAGCATTTT
>NA|TRBV7-3|TRBD1|TRBJ1-6
CASSLTGQDNSPLHF
TGTGCCAGCAGCTTAACGGGACAGGATAATTCACCCCTCCACTTT
>NA|TRBV19|TRBD1|TRBJ2-7
CASSILPGTGVREQYF
TGTGCCAGTAGTATTCTTCCCGGGACAGGGGTTCGAGAGCAGTACTTC
>NA|TRBV9|NA|TRBJ2-2
CASSVFDTPGGSYTGELFF
TGTGCCAGCAGCGTATTTGACACCCCTGGGGGGTCCTACACCGGGGAGCTGTTTTTT
>NA|TRBV5-4|TRBD1|TRBJ2-6
CASSPSTGTISGANVLTF
TGTGCCAGCAGCCCATCGACAGGGACCATCTCTGGGGCCAACGTCCTGACTTTC
>NA|TRBV7-3|NA|TRBJ1-2
CASSPIPSESNYGYTF
TGTGCCAGCAGCCCGATCCCTTCGGAGTCTAACTATGGCTACACCTTC
>NA|TRBV7-9|NA|TRBJ2-5
CASSLEQRQFQETQYF
TGTGCCAGCAGCTTAGAACAAAGACAGTTCCAAGAGACCCAGTACTTC
>NA|TRBV5-1|NA|TRBJ2-7
CASSVQGYEQYF
TGCGCCAGCAGCGTACAGGGTTACGAGCAGTACTTC
>NA|TRBV27|NA|TRBJ1-3
CASSSGSSTIYF
TGTGCCAGCAGTTCAGGGTCAAGCACCATATATTTT
>NA|TRBV5-1|NA|TRBJ1-2
CASSSLTGPFNTF
TGCGCCAGCAGCTCATTGACAGGCCCTTTCAACACCTTC
>NA|TRBV4-1|TRBD1|TRBJ1-6
CASSKGPNRDSNPYSPLHF
TGCGCCAGCAGCAAGGGGCCAAACCGGGACAGCAACCCTTATTCACCCCTCCACTTT
>once|TRBV2|TRBD1|TRBJ2-2
CASRRGQMAGELFF
TGTGCCAGCCGCAGGGGGCAAATGGCCGGGGAGCTGTTTTTT
>NA|TRBV14|TRBD1|TRBJ1-1
CASSQPGQGNTEAFF
TGTGCCAGCAGCCAACCGGGACAGGGGAACACTGAAGCTTTCTTT
>NA|TRBV19|NA|TRBJ1-6
CATSDSADNSPLHF
TGTGCCACCTCGGACAGCGCCGACAATTCACCCCTCCACTTT
>NA|TRBV6-1|NA|TRBJ2-7
CASSVLDRMSYEQYF
TGTGCCAGCAGTGTATTAGACAGGATGTCCTACGAGCAGTACTTC
>NA|TRBV7-2|NA|TRBJ2-1
CASSLAPGYNEQFF
TGTGCCAGCAGCTTAGCTCCGGGGTACAATGAGCAGTTCTTC
>few|TRBV4-3|TRBD1|TRBJ2-7
CASSRSGQGLSYEQYF
TGCGCCAGCAGCCGGTCGGGACAGGGACTGTCCTACGAGCAGTACTTC
>NA|TRBV6-1|TRBD1|TRBJ1-5
CASSQPGQLRAQHF
TGTGCCAGCAGTCAACCGGGACAGTTAAGGGCCCAGCATTTT
>NA|TRBV4-1|NA|TRBJ1-2
CASSQDLRGKDYGYTF
TGCGCCAGCAGCCAAGATCTTAGAGGGAAGGACTATGGCTACACCTTC
>NA|TRBV2|NA|TRBJ1-5
CAGSGGSNQPQHF
TGTGCCGGTTCGGGGGGAAGCAATCAGCCCCAGCATTTT
>NA|TRBV11-2|NA|TRBJ1-1
CASSLWRTTEAFF
TGTGCCAGCAGCTTATGGAGGACCACTGAAGCTTTCTTT
>NA|TRBV6-5|TRBD1|TRBJ1-6
CASSYDRAYNSPLHF
TGTGCCAGCAGTTACGACAGGGCCTATAATTCACCCCTCCACTTT
>NA|TRBV1|NA|TRBJ1-4
CTSSQDRMGQGVEKLFF
TGCACCAGCAGCCAAGATCGGATGGGGCAGGGGGTGGAAAAACTGTTTTTT
>NA|TRBV6-6|TRBD2|TRBJ2-3
CASSSYMGGSTDTQYF
TGTGCCAGCAGCTCCTACATGGGGGGGAGCACAGATACGCAGTATTTT
>NA|TRBV5-7|NA|TRBJ1-2
CASSLKTAYGYTF
TGTGCCAGCAGCTTGAAAACAGCTTATGGCTACACCTTC
>few|TRBV4-1|NA|TRBJ2-2
CASSQERQRYTGELFF
TGCGCCAGCAGCCAAGAAAGGCAGCGATACACCGGGGAGCTGTTTTTT
>NA|TRBV28|NA|TRBJ2-7
CATDSPTSYEQYF
TGTGCCACAGACAGCCCTACCTCCTACGAGCAGTACTTC
>NA|TRBV28|NA|TRBJ2-3
CASSLRQGRTDTQYF
TGTGCCAGCAGTTTACGGCAGGGGCGAACAGATACGCAGTATTTT
>once|TRBV9|NA|TRBJ2-3
CASSARSGYTDTQYF
TGTGCCAGCAGCGCCCGGAGCGGATACACAGATACGCAGTATTTT
>once|TRBV4-2|NA|TRBJ2-7
CASSQAWDSDYEQYF
TGTGCCAGCAGCCAAGCATGGGACTCCGACTACGAGCAGTACTTC
>NA|TRBV30|NA|TRBJ1-3
CAWDTGISGNTIYF
TGTGCCTGGGATACAGGGATCTCTGGAAACACCATATATTTT
>NA|TRBV9|NA|TRBJ2-6
CASNTGGGPSSGANVLTF
TGTGCCAGCAACACAGGGGGAGGGCCGAGCTCTGGGGCCAACGTCCTGACTTTC
>NA|TRBV7-2|TRBD1|TRBJ2-7
CASSRDRSSYEQYF
TGTGCCAGCAGCCGGGACAGGAGCTCCTACGAGCAGTACTTC
>NA|TRBV28|TRBD1|TRBJ1-5
CASSGQDLTNQPQHF
TGTGCCAGCAGTGGACAGGACCTGACCAATCAGCCCCAGCATTTT
>NA|TRBV5-6|TRBD2|TRBJ2-3
CASSYPTSGATDTQYF
TGTGCCAGCAGCTACCCGACTAGCGGGGCGACAGATACGCAGTATTTT
>once|TRBV4-3|TRBD1|TRBJ2-7
CASSLQGDRTYEQYF
TGCGCCAGCAGCCTTCAGGGGGACAGGACCTACGAGCAGTACTTC
>NA|TRBV27|TRBD2|TRBJ2-2
CASSPRGAGATGELFF
TGTGCCAGCAGTCCCCGGGGAGCGGGAGCAACCGGGGAGCTGTTTTTT
>few|TRBV19|NA|TRBJ1-4
CASSIASTGGNEKLFF
TGTGCCAGTAGTATAGCCAGTACAGGCGGTAATGAAAAACTGTTTTTT
>NA|TRBV28|TRBD1|TRBJ2-7
CASSPLDRDVYEQYF
TGTGCCAGCAGTCCCCTCGACAGGGACGTATACGAGCAGTACTTC